This T cell receptor (beta chain) was recorded in a study of blood T cell repertoires in COVID-19. The table came from immunoSEQ multiplex PCR; TCRdb's copy has only in-frame clones and leaves some out. The table lists tens of thousands of clones, 80% to 90% of them singletons. This clone turned up a few times. The CDR3 is 15 amino acids. Germline V CDR1 and CDR2: MNHEY, SMNVEV (reference sequence). J was trimmed by 12 bases and V by 4 bases; bases with no gene match: 14. The material sequenced was peripheral blood. The chain links TRBV27 to TRBJ1-2, with TRBD1 matching 10 bases. The receptor's source is a human donor with active COVID-19. The donor label of this sample is uncertain. The CDR3 is CASSSITSTGGVHTF. The CDR3 nucleotides read TGTGCCAGCAGTTCCATAACCTCGACAGGGGGCGTTCACACCTTC.